Each of the 10 T cell receptor beta chains below was sequenced from the same sample in a study of T-cell reconstitution after alpha-beta-depleted transplantation in children. For TCRbeta, the library was prepared with unique molecular identifiers. Via MiXCR, TCRdb re-called the PCR reads, giving one row per CDR3 protein. The data contain roughly 350,000 distinct CDR3 sequences, under 20% of them singletons. This specimen was PBMCs, mostly from graft donor cells, taken 360 days after TCRalphabeta/CD19-depleted stem cell transplant. Receptor source: a male patient aged 2 to 10 who had a stem cell transplant for acute lymphoblastic leukemia, so the T cells may come from the graft donor.

This rearrangement joins TRBV9 to TRBJ2-3; D is unclear. The V and J ends lost 2 bases and 4 bases respectively, with 14 bases between them. Germline-derived CDR1 and CDR2 are SGDLS and YYNGEE. The CDR3 has 15 residues. The CDR3 is CASSVRAVHSDTQYF. DNA for the CDR3: TGTGCCAGCAGCGTCCGGGCCGTACATTCAGATACGCAGTATTTT.

This chain connects TRBV30 to TRBJ2-3; D might be TRBD1 (5 bases). Trimming took off 4 bases at V and 4 bases at J, with 9 bases between the two ends. Per the germline V gene, CDR1 is GTSNPN and CDR2 is SVGIG (reference sequence). There are 12 residues in the CDR3. CDR3 sequence: CAWTQGADTQYF. The CDR3 DNA is TGTGCCTGGACTCAGGGTGCAGATACGCAGTATTTT.

In its sample, this clonotype was seen a few times. V is TRBV20-1 and J is TRBJ2-3, with 7 bases matching TRBD2. Trimming removed 0 bases from V and 4 bases from J; junction bases left unmatched: 7. Germline CDR1 and CDR2: DFQATT and SNEGSKA (reference sequence). The CDR3 loop spans 15 amino acids. The CDR3 sequence is CSARDLPSGSDTQYF. In nucleotides, the CDR3 is TGCAGTGCTAGAGATCTACCTAGCGGCTCAGATACGCAGTATTTT.

This clonotype was seen repeatedly, ten times or more. This chain uses TRBV29-1 with TRBJ2-2; the D is unclear. Germline loops: CDR1 SQVTM, CDR2 ANQGSEA. There are 11 residues in the CDR3. V was clipped by 0 bases and J by 8 bases, with 4 bases between them. The CDR3 region is CSVEETGELFF. The CDR3 nucleotides read TGCAGCGTTGAAGAAACGGGGGAGCTGTTTTTT.

V and J are TRBV4-1 and TRBJ2-5; D possibly corresponds to TRBD1 (5 bases). This CDR3 spans 13 amino acids. The germline V gene encodes CDR1 MGHRA and CDR2 YSYEKL. The ends were cut back, 4 bases at V and 4 bases at J, with 10 bases in the middle. For the CDR3, the DNA is TGCGCCAGCAGCCGGCAGGGAACAGAGACCCAGTACTTC. Amino acids: CASSRQGTETQYF.

This chain joins TRBV15 and TRBJ1-1; D unclear. Germline V gene data show CDR1 as LNHNV and CDR2 as YYDKDF (reference sequence). CDR3 length equals 13 residues. The V gene lost 8 bases and the J gene lost 6 bases, with 16 bases spanning the gap. The CDR3 region has the DNA TGTGCCACCGGCCTCGGGGTGCACGCTGAAGCTTTCTTT. The encoded protein is CATGLGVHAEAFF.

The rearrangement links TRBV7-2 to TRBJ2-1, with D perhaps matching TRBD1 or TRBD2 (5 bases each). The V gene lost 0 bases and the J gene lost 6 bases, with 18 bases spanning the gap. Germline assignment: CDR1 SGHTA and CDR2 FQGNSA. This CDR3 region has 17 residues. The CDR3 protein is CASSLARLVGTSNEQFF. In DNA, the CDR3 is TGTGCCAGCAGCTTAGCGCGGTTAGTGGGGACGTCCAATGAGCAGTTCTTC.

This clonotype was counted only a few times. V and J are TRBV5-8 and TRBJ2-5; D unclear. V lost 4 bases and J lost 4, with 14 bases in between. The germline V gene has CDR1 SGHTS and CDR2 YDEGEE. The CDR3 runs 14 residues. CDR3 sequence (DNA): TGTGCCAGCAGCACGGTGGTAGCCTTAGAGACCCAGTACTTC. Translation gives CASSTVVALETQYF.

The sample holds a few counts of this clonotype. The rearrangement uses TRBV12-3 or TRBV12-4 and TRBJ2-3; TRBD2 is a possible D gene (5 bases). Trimming took 3 bases from V and 7 from J, leaving 17 bases between them. The CDR3 consists of 15 residues. Written as DNA, the CDR3 is TGTGCCAGCAGTTTGGGAGCTATCCTTGCCAATACGCAGTATTTT. It specifies CASSLGAILANTQYF.

This clonotype has just a few counts. The rearrangement uses TRBV28 and TRBJ2-7; D is possibly TRBD2 (6 bases). This CDR3 has 13 amino acids. Germline V lookup: CDR1 MDHEN, CDR2 SYDVKM. Deletions cut 7 bases from V and 5 bases from J, with 15 bases between. The CDR3 DNA sequence: TGTGCCAGCACCCGTGGGGGGAGCGACGAGCAGTACTTC. Translated, it gives CASTRGGSDEQYF.